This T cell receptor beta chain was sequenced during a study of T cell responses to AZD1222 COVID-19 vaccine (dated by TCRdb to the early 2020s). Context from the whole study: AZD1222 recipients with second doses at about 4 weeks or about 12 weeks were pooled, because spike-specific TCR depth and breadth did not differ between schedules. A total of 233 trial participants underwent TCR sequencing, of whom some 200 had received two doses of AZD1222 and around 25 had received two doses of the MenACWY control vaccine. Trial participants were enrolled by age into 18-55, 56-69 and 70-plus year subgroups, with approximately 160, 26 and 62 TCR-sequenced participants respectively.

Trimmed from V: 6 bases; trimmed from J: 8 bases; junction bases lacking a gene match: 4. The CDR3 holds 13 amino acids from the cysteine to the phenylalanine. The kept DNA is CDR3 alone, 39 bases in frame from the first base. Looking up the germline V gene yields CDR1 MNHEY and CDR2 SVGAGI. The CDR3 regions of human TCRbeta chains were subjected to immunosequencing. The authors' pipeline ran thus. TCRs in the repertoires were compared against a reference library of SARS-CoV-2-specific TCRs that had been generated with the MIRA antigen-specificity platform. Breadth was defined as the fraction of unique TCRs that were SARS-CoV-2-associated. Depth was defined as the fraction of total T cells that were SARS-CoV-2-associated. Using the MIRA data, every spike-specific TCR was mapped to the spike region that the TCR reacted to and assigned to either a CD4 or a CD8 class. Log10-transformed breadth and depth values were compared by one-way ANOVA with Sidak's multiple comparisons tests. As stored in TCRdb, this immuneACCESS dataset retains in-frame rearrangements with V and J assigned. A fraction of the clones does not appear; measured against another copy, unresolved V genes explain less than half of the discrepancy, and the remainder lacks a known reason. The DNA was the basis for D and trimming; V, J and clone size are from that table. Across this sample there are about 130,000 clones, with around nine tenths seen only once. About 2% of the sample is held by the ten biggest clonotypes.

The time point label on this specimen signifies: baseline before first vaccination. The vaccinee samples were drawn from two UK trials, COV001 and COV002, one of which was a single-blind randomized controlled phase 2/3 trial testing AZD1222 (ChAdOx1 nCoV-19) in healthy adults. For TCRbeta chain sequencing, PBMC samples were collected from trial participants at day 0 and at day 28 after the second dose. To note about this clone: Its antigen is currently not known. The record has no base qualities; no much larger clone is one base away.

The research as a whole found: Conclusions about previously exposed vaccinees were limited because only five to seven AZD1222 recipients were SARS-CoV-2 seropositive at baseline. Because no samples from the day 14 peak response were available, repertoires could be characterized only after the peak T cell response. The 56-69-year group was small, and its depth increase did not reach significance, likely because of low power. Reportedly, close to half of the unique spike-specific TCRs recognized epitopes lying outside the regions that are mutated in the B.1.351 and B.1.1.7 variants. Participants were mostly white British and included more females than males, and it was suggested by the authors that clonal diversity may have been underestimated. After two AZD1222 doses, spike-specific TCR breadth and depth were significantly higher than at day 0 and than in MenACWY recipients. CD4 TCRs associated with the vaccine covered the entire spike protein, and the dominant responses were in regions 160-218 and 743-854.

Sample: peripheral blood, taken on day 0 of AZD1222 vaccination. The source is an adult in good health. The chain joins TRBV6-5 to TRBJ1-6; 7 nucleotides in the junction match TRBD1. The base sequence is TGTGCCAGCAGATTGGACAGGTATTCACCCCTCCACTTT. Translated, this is CASRLDRYSPLHF.